These T cell receptor beta chains were read from a single sample in a study of shared clonotypes between healthy human individuals. Using immunoSEQ multiplex PCR, the repertoire was profiled, and TCRdb retains in-frame clones only, with some absent. The data show about 510,000 clones, with more than 65% seen just once and 10% to 15% held by the top ten. Input material: PBMCs. The receptors here all came from a woman between 40 and 55 years old in good health. Some clones in this sample may be carry-over from other donors' samples. The CDR3 runs from the conserved cysteine through the conserved F or W.

CDR3 protein	V gene	J gene	CDR3 length
CASSQEEWYEQYF	TRBV4-1	TRBJ2-7	13
CASSTGDRDRAYGYTF	TRBV19	TRBJ1-2	16
CASSQTGTRNEKLFF	TRBV7-6	TRBJ1-4	15
CASSRITGGQETQYF	TRBV7-2	TRBJ2-5	15
CSVEIVRGRFSRQETQYF	TRBV29-1	TRBJ2-5	18
CALDDSGANVLTF	TRBV30	TRBJ2-6	13
CASSLSAGSYNEQFF	TRBV11-1	TRBJ2-1	15
CASSTSLARKDEQYF	TRBV6-5	TRBJ2-7	15
CASSGTVNTGELFF	TRBV19	TRBJ2-2	14
CASSFSPETGRETQYF	TRBV6-5	TRBJ2-5	16
CAWDRGLEVGNTIYF	TRBV30	TRBJ1-3	15
CASKSTGTVDRYTF	TRBV19	TRBJ1-2	14
CASSPLGPRQYF	TRBV2	TRBJ2-5	12
CASTLGRVWGYTF	TRBV5-6	TRBJ1-2	13
CASSEWEEQFF	TRBV25-1	TRBJ2-1	11
CASSSTYATNEKLFF	TRBV4-3	TRBJ1-4	15
CAWSPRTSTDTQYF	TRBV30	TRBJ2-3	14
CASRSDLNYGYTF	TRBV5-4	TRBJ1-2	13
CASRYVRTGGSETQYF	TRBV6-5	TRBJ2-5	16
CASSDSPMSSYEQYF	TRBV25-1	TRBJ2-7	15
CASSLQAGGYNEQFF	TRBV7-2	TRBJ2-1	15
CASSSQLAGGPQFF	TRBV5-1	TRBJ2-1	14
CASRGTPKTNYEQYF	TRBV2	TRBJ2-7	15
CASSRNRAGELFF	TRBV4-1	TRBJ2-2	13
CASSLAFGVDSGNTIYF	TRBV5-1	TRBJ1-3	17
CASSLFVVPYGYTF	TRBV5-6	TRBJ1-2	14
CASSTTGGFDEQFF	TRBV19	TRBJ2-1	14
CASSPRQGVSGANVLTF	TRBV18	TRBJ2-6	17
CASSLAGVKSEQFF	TRBV7-6	TRBJ2-1	14
CASTKATVGGTDTQYF	TRBV7-2	TRBJ2-3	16
CSASLSALWFF	TRBV20-1	TRBJ2-1	11
CAWSVGTRPYEQYF	TRBV30	NA	14
CASSQEGRKPQHF	TRBV4-3	TRBJ1-5	13
CASSPTGYF	TRBV5-4	TRBJ2-7	9
CASSPRTSYNEQFF	TRBV7-9	TRBJ2-1	14
CASSLPTTGSKGNQETQYF	TRBV7-9	TRBJ2-5	19
CASSLPALAISYEQYF	TRBV7-2	TRBJ2-7	16